The count of the clone carrying this T cell receptor beta chain is one. The antigen remains undetermined. This sample is drawn from a study of cytomegalovirus exposure and HLA in healthy donors. This CDR3 is 13 amino acids long. V was pared by 6 bases and J by 1 base, with 10 bases between. Germline V gene sequence: CDR1 SGHRS, CDR2 YFSETQ. Points from the study as a whole: A later analysis linked some 17,000 TCR beta sequences to HLA alleles at 0.05 false discovery rate. Common viral pathogens seemed, in a later analysis, to connect with several of the most significant clusters. Data from an earlier analysis indicated that most TCR beta V segments were productive either about 90% or about 30% of the time.

Vbeta (60) and Jbeta (13) primers were used in the PCR. Here immunoSEQ multiplex PCR was the method, and the copy in TCRdb shows in-frame clones only, minus some. The sample carries some 140,000 clones, roughly 77% recorded once. The receptor's source is a female donor in good health and CMV-seronegative. Sequencing was performed on PBMCs. The chain employs TRBV5-1 and TRBJ1-1; no clear D. The chain's CDR3 is CASKWEGNTEAFF. The CDR3 bases are TGCGCCAGCAAATGGGAGGGGAACACTGAAGCTTTCTTT.